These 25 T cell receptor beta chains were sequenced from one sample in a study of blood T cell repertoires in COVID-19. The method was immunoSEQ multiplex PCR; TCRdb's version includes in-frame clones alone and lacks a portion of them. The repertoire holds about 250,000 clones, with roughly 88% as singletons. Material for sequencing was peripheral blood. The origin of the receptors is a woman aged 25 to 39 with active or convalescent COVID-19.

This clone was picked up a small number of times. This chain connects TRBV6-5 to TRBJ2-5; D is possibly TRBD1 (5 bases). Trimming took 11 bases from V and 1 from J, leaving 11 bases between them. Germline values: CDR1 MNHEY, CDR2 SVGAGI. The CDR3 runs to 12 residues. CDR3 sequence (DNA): TGTGCCGGCGGCAGGGCCCAAGAGACCCAGTACTTC. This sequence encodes CAGGRAQETQYF.

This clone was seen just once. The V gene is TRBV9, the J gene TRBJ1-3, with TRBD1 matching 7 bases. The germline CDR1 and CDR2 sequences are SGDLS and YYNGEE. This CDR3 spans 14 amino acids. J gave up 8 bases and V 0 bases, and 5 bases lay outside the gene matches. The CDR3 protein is CASSVEGALDTIYF. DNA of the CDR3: TGTGCCAGCAGCGTAGAGGGGGCTCTTGACACCATATATTTT.

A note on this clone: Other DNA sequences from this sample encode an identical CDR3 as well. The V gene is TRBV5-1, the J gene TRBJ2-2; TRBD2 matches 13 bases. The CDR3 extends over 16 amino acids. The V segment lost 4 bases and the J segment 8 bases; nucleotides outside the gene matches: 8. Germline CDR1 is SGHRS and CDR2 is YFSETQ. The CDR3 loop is CASSARTSGGQGELFF. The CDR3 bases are TGCGCCAGCAGCGCCCGGACTAGCGGGGGTCAGGGGGAGCTGTTTTTT.

The CDR3 protein is CASSLELAGGRETQYF. In DNA, the CDR3 is TGCGCCAGCAGCTTGGAGTTAGCGGGGGGCCGGGAGACCCAGTACTTC. This chain uses TRBV5-1 with TRBJ2-5; TRBD2 matches 10 bases. Germline V gene lookup returns CDR1 SGHRS and CDR2 YFSETQ. This CDR3 contains 16 residues. J lost 5 bases, V lost 0 bases, and 7 bases had no gene match. The variable domain in full, with the rest retrieved from reference TRBV5-1 and TRBJ2-5, is KAGVTQTPRYLIKTRGQQVTLSCSPISGHRSVSWYQQTPGQGLQFLFEYFSETQRNKGNFPGRFSGRQFSNSRSEMNVSTLELGDSALYLCASSLELAGGRETQYFGPGTRLLVL.

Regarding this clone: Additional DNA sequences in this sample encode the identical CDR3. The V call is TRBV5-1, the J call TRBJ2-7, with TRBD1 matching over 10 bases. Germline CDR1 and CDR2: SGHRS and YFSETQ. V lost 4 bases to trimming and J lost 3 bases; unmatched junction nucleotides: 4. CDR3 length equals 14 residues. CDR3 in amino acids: CASSPGQGNYEQYF. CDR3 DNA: TGCGCCAGCAGCCCGGGACAGGGGAACTACGAGCAGTACTTC.

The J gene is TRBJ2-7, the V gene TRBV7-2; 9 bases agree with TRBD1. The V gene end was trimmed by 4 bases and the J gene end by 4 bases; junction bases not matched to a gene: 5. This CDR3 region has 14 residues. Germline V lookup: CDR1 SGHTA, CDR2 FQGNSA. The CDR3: CASSYGTGSYEQYF. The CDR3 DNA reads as TGTGCCAGCAGCTACGGGACAGGGTCATACGAGCAGTACTTC.

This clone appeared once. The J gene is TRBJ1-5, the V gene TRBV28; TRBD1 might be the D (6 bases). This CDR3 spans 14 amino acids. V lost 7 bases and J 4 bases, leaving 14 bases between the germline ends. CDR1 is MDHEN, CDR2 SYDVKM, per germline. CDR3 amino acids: CASKGAGQNQPQHF. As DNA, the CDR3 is TGTGCCAGCAAAGGGGCTGGACAGAATCAGCCCCAGCATTTT.

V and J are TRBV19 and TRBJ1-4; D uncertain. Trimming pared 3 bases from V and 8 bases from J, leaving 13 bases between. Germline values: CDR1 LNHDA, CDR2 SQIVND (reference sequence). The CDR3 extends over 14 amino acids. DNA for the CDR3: TGTGCCAGTAGTATTTCCTCGTGGAGAGAAAAACTGTTTTTT. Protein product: CASSISSWREKLFF.

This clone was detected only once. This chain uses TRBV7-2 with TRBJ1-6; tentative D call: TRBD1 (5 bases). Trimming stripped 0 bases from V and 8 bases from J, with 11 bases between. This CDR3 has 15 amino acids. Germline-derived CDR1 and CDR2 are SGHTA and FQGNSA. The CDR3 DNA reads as TGTGCCAGCAGCTTAGCGTTCAGGGCGGATTCACCCCTCCACTTT. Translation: CASSLAFRADSPLHF. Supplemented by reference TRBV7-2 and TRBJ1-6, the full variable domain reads GAGVSQSPSNKVTEKGKDVELRCDPISGHTALYWYRQSLGQGLEFLIYFQGNSAPDKSGLPSDRFSAERTGGSVSTLTIQRTQQEDSAVYLCASSLAFRADSPLHFGNGTRLTVT.

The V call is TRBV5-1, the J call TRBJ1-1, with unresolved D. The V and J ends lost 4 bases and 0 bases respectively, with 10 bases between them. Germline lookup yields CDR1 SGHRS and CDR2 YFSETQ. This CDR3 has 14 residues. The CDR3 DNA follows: TGCGCCAGCAGCGCGGGAGCTATGAACACTGAAGCTTTCTTT. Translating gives CASSAGAMNTEAFF.

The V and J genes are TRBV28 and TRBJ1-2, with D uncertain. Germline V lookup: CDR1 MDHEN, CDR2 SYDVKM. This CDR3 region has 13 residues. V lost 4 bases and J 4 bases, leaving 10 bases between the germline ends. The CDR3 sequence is CASSSPGIYGYTF. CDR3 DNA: TGTGCCAGCAGTTCTCCGGGGATCTATGGCTACACCTTC.

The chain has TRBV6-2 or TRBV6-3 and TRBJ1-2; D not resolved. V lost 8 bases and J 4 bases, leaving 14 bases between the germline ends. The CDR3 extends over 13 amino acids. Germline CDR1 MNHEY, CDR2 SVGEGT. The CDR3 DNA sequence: TGTGCCAGCGGCCACCGTTCGAGCTATGGCTACACCTTC. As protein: CASGHRSSYGYTF.

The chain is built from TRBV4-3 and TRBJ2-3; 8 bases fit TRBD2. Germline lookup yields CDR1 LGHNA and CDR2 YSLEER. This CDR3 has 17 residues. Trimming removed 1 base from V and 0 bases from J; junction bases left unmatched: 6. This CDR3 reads CASSQGFAGGSTDTQYF. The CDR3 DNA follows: TGCGCCAGCAGCCAAGGATTTGCGGGGGGTAGCACAGATACGCAGTATTTT.

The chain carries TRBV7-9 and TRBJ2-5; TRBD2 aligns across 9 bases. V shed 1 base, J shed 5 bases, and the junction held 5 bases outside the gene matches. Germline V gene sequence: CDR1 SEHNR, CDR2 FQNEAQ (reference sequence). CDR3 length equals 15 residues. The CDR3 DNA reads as TGTGCCAGCAGCTTAGGCGGGGGGGCCAAGGAGACCCAGTACTTC. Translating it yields CASSLGGGAKETQYF.

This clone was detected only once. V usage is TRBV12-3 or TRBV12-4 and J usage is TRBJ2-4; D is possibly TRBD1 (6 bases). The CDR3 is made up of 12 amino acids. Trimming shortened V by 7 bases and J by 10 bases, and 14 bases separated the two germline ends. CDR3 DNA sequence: TGTGCCAGCACTTGGGGGCCAAGTATTCAGTACTTC. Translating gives CASTWGPSIQYF.

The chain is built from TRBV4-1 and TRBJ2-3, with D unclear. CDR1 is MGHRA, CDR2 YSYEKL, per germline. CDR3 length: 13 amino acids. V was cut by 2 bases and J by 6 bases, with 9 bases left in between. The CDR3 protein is CASSQWLADTQYF. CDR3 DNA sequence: TGCGCCAGCAGCCAATGGTTGGCTGATACGCAGTATTTT.

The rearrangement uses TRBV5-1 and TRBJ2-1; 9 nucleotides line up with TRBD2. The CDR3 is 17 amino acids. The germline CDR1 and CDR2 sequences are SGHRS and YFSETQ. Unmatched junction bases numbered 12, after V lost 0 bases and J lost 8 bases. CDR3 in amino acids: CASSLAPERGALDEQFF. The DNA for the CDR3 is TGCGCCAGCAGCTTGGCCCCGGAGCGGGGGGCTTTAGATGAGCAGTTCTTC.

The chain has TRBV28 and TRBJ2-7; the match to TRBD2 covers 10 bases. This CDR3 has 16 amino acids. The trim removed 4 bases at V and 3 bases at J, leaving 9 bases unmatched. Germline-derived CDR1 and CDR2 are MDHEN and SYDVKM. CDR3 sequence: CASSSYSSGGLYEQYF. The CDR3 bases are TGTGCCAGCAGTTCTTATTCTAGCGGGGGCCTCTACGAGCAGTACTTC.

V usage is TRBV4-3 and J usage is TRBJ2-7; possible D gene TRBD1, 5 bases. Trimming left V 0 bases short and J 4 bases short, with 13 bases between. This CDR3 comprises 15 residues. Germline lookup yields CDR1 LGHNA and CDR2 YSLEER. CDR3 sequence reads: CASSQDAQGFYEQYF. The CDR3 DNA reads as TGCGCCAGCAGCCAAGACGCGCAGGGATTTTACGAGCAGTACTTC.

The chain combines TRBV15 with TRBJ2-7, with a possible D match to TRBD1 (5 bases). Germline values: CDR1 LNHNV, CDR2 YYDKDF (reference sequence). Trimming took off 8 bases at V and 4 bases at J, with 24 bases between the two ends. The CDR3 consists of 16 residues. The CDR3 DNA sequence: TGTGCCACCCTTCCCTTTGACAGCCCAGTTAGGTACGAGCAGTACTTC. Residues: CATLPFDSPVRYEQYF.

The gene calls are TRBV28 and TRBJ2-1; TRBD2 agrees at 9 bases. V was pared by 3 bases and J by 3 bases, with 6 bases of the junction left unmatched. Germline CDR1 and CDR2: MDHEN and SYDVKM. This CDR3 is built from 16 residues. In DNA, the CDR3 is TGTGCCAGCAGTTTCGGCGGGGGGGCAGTCTACAATGAGCAGTTCTTC. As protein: CASSFGGGAVYNEQFF.

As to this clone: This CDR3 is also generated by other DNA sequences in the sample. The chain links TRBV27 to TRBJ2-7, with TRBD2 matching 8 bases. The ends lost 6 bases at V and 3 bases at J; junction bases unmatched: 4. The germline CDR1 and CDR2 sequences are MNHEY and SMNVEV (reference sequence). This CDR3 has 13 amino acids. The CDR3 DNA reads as TGTGCCAGCAGGGGACTAGACCGCTACGAGCAGTACTTC. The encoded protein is CASRGLDRYEQYF.

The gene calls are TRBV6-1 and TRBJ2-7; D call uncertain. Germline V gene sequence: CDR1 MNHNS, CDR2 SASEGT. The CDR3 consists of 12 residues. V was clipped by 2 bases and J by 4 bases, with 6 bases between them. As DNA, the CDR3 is TGTGCCAGCAGTGAAACAAGATACGAGCAGTACTTC. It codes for CASSETRYEQYF.

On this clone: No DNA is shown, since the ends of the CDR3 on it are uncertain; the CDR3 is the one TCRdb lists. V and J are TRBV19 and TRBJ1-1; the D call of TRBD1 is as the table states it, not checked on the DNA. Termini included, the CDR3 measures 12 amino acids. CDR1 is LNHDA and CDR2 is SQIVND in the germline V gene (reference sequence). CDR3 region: CASSIVGQGARF.

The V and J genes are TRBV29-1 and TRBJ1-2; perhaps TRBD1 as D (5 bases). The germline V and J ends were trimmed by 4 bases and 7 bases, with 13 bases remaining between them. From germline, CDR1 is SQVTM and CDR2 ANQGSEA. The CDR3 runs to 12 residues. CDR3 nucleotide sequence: TGCAGCGTTGCCAGGGTCGTATCTGGCTACACCTTC. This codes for CSVARVVSGYTF.